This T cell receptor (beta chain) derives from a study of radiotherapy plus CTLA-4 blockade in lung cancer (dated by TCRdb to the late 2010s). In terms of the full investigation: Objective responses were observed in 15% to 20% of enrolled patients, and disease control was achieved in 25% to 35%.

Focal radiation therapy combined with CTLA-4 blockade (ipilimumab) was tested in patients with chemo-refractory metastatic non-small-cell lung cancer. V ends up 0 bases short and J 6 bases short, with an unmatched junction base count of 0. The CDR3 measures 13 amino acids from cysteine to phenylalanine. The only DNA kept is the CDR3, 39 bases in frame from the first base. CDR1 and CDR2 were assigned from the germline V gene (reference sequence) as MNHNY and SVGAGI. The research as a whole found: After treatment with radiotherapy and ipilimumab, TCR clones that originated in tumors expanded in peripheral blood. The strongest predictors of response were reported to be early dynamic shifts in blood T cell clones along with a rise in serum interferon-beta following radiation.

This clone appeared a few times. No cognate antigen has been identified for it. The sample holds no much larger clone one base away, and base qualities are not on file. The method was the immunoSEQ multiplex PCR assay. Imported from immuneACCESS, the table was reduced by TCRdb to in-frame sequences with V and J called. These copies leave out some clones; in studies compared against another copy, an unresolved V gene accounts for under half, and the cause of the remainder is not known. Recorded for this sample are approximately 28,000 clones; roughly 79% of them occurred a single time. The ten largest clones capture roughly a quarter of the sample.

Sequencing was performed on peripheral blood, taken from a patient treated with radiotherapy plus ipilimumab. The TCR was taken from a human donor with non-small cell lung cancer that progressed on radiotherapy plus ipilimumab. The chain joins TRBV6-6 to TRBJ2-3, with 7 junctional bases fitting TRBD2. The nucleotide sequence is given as TGTGCCAGCAGTTACTCACTAGCGGATACGCAGTATTTT. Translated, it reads CASSYSLADTQYF.